These T cell receptor beta chains were read from a single sample in a study of a mutant IDH1 vaccine in newly diagnosed glioma. Sequencing was performed with immunoSEQ multiplex PCR; in TCRdb, only in-frame clones are kept and a portion is missing. The sample contains roughly 84,000 clones, about four fifths of which appear only once. The source material was PBMCs, sampled from a glioma patient treated with radiotherapy, temozolomide or both. The source of these receptors is a man aged 35 to 55 with glioma. Some clones in this sample may be carry-over from other donors' samples. Each CDR3 is given with its conserved first and last residue. Each record gives: CDR3 length, J gene, V gene, CDR3 protein.

15	TRBJ2-1	TRBV5-1	CASSLRESSYNEQFF
14	TRBJ1-1	TRBV19	CASSNPGGRSEAFF
15	TRBJ1-6	TRBV2	CASSVQGAENSPLHF
11	TRBJ2-7	TRBV2	CASNLGSEQYF
14	TRBJ1-1	TRBV4-1	CASSHYSGSGEAFF
13	TRBJ1-1	TRBV5-5	CASSRLGTGEAFF
17	TRBJ1-1	TRBV2	CASSEFLTGLMNTEAFF
13	TRBJ1-1	TRBV2	CASGVTQNTEAFF
12	TRBJ1-2	TRBV5-1	CASSRDRGGYTF
15	TRBJ2-5	TRBV5-4	CASSLDRGYQETQYF
14	TRBJ2-7	TRBV18	CASSPGTGGNEQYF
14	TRBJ1-1	TRBV6-6	CASSLRGRPTEAFF
15	TRBJ2-2	TRBV5-4	CASSLGHPTEGELFF
15	TRBJ1-1	TRBV5-1	CASSLSGREVSEAFF
15	TRBJ1-1	TRBV5-1	CASSSLPGPNTEAFF
15	TRBJ1-1	TRBV6-5	CASSYSFSQWTEAFF
14	TRBJ1-2	TRBV29-1	CSVFLPGQYYGYTF
15	TRBJ2-5	TRBV15	CATSTGGGDGKTQYF
13	TRBJ2-7	TRBV30	CAWDGGGAHEQYF
15	TRBJ1-6	TRBV2	CASRGGSSYNSPLHF
15	TRBJ1-1	TRBV6-6	CASRWTGGRGTEAFF
12	TRBJ2-3	TRBV4-2	CASSQDTDTQYF
15	TRBJ1-1	TRBV6-5	CASSIDRGGIAEAFF
15	TRBJ1-5	TRBV5-1	CASSKEGTEDQPQHF
15	TRBJ1-5	TRBV5-6	CASSFGTGLNQPQHF
13	TRBJ1-1	TRBV2	CASKSTMNTEAFF
13	TRBJ2-7	TRBV6-1	CALGRGRSYEQYF
13	TRBJ1-1	TRBV6-6	CASKGQANTEAFF
15	TRBJ2-7	TRBV4-1	CASSYQARGTYEQYF
16	TRBJ1-3	TRBV7-9	CASSVRTGGSGNTIYF
12	TRBJ2-3	TRBV29-1	CSVEAASDTQYF
13	TRBJ1-2	TRBV5-1	CASSLWTGYGYTF
17	TRBJ2-3	TRBV4-1	CASSQGFPRGSTDTQYF
14	TRBJ2-2	TRBV5-1	CASEQSANTGELFF
13	TRBJ1-6	TRBV10-2	CATSGSGNSPLHF
14	TRBJ1-1	TRBV4-1	CASSQPTANTEAFF
14	TRBJ2-7	TRBV5-6	CASSLGTGTYEQYF
13	TRBJ1-1	TRBV19	CASSRGSRTEAFF
13	TRBJ1-2	TRBV4-1	CASSQERTGPYTF
16	TRBJ1-5	TRBV6-1	CASSGTGGVGNQPQHF
16	TRBJ1-4	TRBV19	CASSTLRQGDHEKLFF
14	TRBJ2-7	TRBV7-6	CASSLASGTYEQYF
15	TRBJ2-7	TRBV7-2	CASSFQGTLAYEQYF
15	TRBJ1-2	TRBV19	CASSMRAEASYGYTF